This TCR beta chain was identified during a study of Graves' ophthalmopathy and Graves' hyperthyroidism. Regarding the study as a whole: The majority of expanded thyroid clonotypes above 0.001 frequency also occurred in blood.

This CDR3 has 15 residues. Trimming left V 4 bases short and J 4 bases short, with 18 bases between. Per germline, CDR1 SGHDT and CDR2 YYEEEE. For repertoire sequencing, the TCR beta CDR3 regions were amplified from RNA transcripts. HTBI-primed RT-PCR formed the first round, and a multiplex PCR formed the second. Each CDR3 protein gets one entry after TCRdb re-called the multiplex PCR reads with MiXCR. The data hold roughly 600,000 distinct CDR3 sequences, with about 40% observed a single time. Clinical symptoms, serum thyroxine, TRAb, thyroid ultrasound and orbital computed tomography determined diagnosis. There are a few counts of this clonotype. What it binds is unknown.

The TCR originated in an adult man with Graves' hyperthyroidism. Input material: peripheral blood or thyroid tissue (not recorded which). This chain links TRBV5-6 with TRBJ2-7; tentative D call: TRBD2 (6 bases). DNA of the CDR3: TGTGCCAGCAGCCCCGGTCCTTCGGGGAGGTACGAGCAGTACTTC. The encoded protein is CASSPGPSGRYEQYF.